This T cell receptor (beta chain) appears in the sequencing data of a study of blood T cell repertoires in COVID-19. This CDR3 has 11 residues. The germline V and J ends were trimmed by 5 bases and 10 bases, with 12 bases remaining between them. Per germline, CDR1 SNHLY and CDR2 FYNNEI. Data came from immunoSEQ multiplex PCR; TCRdb stores just in-frame clones and leaves some out. The sample yields around 370,000 clones, 88% seen once. The chain has TRBV2 and TRBJ2-7, with D possibly matching TRBD1 (6 bases). The sequencing input was peripheral blood. The TCR was taken from a woman in her seventies with COVID-19, enrolled during active disease. CDR3 in DNA: TGTGCCAGCAGTAACCGGGACACCCAGTACTTC. As protein: CASSNRDTQYF.